This T cell receptor (beta chain) was recorded in a study of response to subunit inactivated influenza vaccine. V dropped 2 bases and J dropped 0; count of bases not matched to a gene: 10. Per germline, CDR1 KGHSH and CDR2 LQKENI. The CDR3 runs 19 residues. Comment on this clonotype: Antigen specificity is unknown.

The study's findings and limits: There was a suggestion from the authors that each seasonal influenza vaccination recruits few new T cells.

TCRdb called the RT-PCR reads again in MiXCR, with one record for every CDR3 protein. Of a few hundred thousand distinct CDR3 sequences in the sample, 20% to 25% were seen once. This receptor was obtained from a man between 50 and 69 years old who received an inactivated influenza vaccine. The J gene is TRBJ2-1, the V gene TRBV18, with 10 bases aligning to TRBD2. The sample was PBMCs from blood, taken about 20 months after vaccination. The DNA of the CDR3 is TGTGCCAGCTCACCAGATCTAGCGGGGGTCTGGAGCTCCTACAATGAGCAGTTCTTC. Translated, it gives CASSPDLAGVWSSYNEQFF.